The 5 T cell receptor beta chains in this list originate from one sample, sequenced in a study of shared clonotypes between healthy human individuals. Using immunoSEQ multiplex PCR, the repertoire was profiled, and TCRdb retains in-frame clones only, with some absent. Among under 750,000 clones, roughly 72% were seen once, and the ten largest hold more than 1.5%. The sequenced sample consisted of memory CD4+ T cells sorted from blood. Subset in this sample: CD45RA-negative fraction. These receptors came from a woman aged 30 to 39 in good health.

The V call is TRBV6-5, the J call TRBJ2-5, with TRBD2 matching 7 bases. V lost 2 bases and J lost 4; bases outside the gene matches: 7. The CDR3 is 15 residues long. CDR1 and CDR2 from the germline V gene are MNHEY and SVGAGI. The DNA of the CDR3 is TGTGCCAGCAGTTACAGGGAGGGATTCGGAGAGACCCAGTACTTC. As protein: CASSYREGFGETQYF.

The chain carries TRBV10-3 and TRBJ2-7, with TRBD1 matching over 7 bases. After removal of 0 bases from V and 6 bases from J, the junction contained 11 bases not matched to a gene. Germline-derived CDR1 and CDR2 are ENHRY and SYGVKD. There are 16 residues in the CDR3. The CDR3 here is CAISESLGGGFSEQYF. CDR3 nucleotides: TGTGCCATCAGTGAGTCACTAGGGGGCGGATTCTCCGAGCAGTACTTC.

This clone turned up a few times. The chain combines TRBV5-1 with TRBJ2-5; 8 bases are a match to TRBD2. The CDR3 length is 14 residues. Germline CDR1 SGHRS, CDR2 YFSETQ. The trim removed 0 bases at V and 5 bases at J, leaving 3 bases unmatched. CDR3 amino acids: CASSLGGGRETQYF. In DNA form, the CDR3 reads TGCGCCAGCAGCTTGGGAGGCGGGAGGGAGACCCAGTACTTC.

The chain carries TRBV11-2 and TRBJ2-3; D is possibly TRBD2 (5 bases). Trimming left V 2 bases short and J 0 bases short, with 9 bases between. The length of the CDR3 is 15 residues. The germline V gene encodes CDR1 SGHAT and CDR2 FQNNGV. CDR3 residues: CASSLIAQSTDTQYF. CDR3 in DNA: TGTGCCAGCAGCTTAATAGCGCAAAGCACAGATACGCAGTATTTT.

This clone was seen at least ten times. V and J are TRBV7-2 and TRBJ1-4; D possibly corresponds to TRBD1 (6 bases). V dropped 4 bases and J dropped 3 bases, with 15 bases sitting between them. Germline values: CDR1 SGHTA, CDR2 FQGNSA. The CDR3 consists of 16 residues. CDR3: CASSSGGGTANEKLFF. CDR3 in DNA: TGTGCCAGCAGCTCAGGCGGGGGCACGGCTAATGAAAAACTGTTTTTT.